Presented here are 4 T cell receptor beta chains from one specimen sequenced in a study of CXCR3-negative and CXCR3-positive naive CD8 T cells. Whole-study results and caveats: For CXCR3-positive naive cells, TRB CDR3s were more hydrophobic than those of CXCR3-negative naive cells.

With UMI labels, 5' RACE was used to prepare the TRB cDNA libraries. With the 5' RACE reads reprocessed, TCRdb shows one record per CDR3 protein and no DNA. The sample spans some 150,000 distinct CDR3 sequences; the ten largest clones claim 0.25% to 0.3%. No cognate antigen is known for these TCRs. The sample comprised naive CXCR3+ CD8+ T cells from blood. Regarding subset: CD45RO-CCR7+CD27+CD95- naive CD8+ T cells expressing CXCR3 (TNR3+). These receptors came from a human donor in good health. Some clones in this sample may be carry-over from other donors' samples.

The genes are TRBV5-6 and TRBJ1-1. The CDR3 has 16 amino acids. Germline V gene data show CDR1 as SGHDT and CDR2 as YYEEEE. The CDR3 reads CASSLPPERDYTEAFF.

This sequence joins TRBV4-1 and TRBJ2-1. CDR1 and CDR2 from the germline V gene are MGHRA and YSYEKL. This CDR3 has 15 amino acids. Here the CDR3 reads CASSQTRTSYNEQFF.

V usage is TRBV28 and J usage is TRBJ2-3. Germline CDR1 and CDR2: MDHEN and SYDVKM. This CDR3 is 14 amino acids long. The CDR3 here is CASSFNQGTDTQYF.

The CDR3 protein is CSAKGPTNTGELFF. The rearrangement uses TRBV20-1 and TRBJ2-2. There are 14 residues in the CDR3. Germline CDR1 is DFQATT and CDR2 is SNEGSKA (reference sequence).